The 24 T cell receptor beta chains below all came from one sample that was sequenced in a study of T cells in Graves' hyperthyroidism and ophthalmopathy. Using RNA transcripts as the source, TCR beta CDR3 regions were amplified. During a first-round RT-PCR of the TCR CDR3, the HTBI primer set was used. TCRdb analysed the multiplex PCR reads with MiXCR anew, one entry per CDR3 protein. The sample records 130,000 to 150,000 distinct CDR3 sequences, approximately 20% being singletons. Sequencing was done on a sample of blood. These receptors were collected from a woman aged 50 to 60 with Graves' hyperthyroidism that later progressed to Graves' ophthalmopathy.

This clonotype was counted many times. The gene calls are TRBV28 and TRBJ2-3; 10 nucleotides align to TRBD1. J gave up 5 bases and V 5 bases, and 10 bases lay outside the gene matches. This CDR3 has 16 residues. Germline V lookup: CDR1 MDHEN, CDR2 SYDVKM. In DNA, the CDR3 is TGTGCCAGCAGTGCTCCGGGACAGGGGTTGATAGATACGCAGTATTTT. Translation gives CASSAPGQGLIDTQYF. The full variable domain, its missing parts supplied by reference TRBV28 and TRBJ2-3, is DVKVTQSSRYLVKRTGEKVFLECVQDMDHENMFWYRQDPGLGLRLIYFSYDVKMKEKGDIPEGYSVSREKKERFSLILESASTNQTSMYLCASSAPGQGLIDTQYFGPGTRLTVL.

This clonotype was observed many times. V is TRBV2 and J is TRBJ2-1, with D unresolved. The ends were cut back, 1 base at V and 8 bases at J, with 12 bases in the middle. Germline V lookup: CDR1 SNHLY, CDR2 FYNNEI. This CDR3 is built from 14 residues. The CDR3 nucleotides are TGTGCCAGCAGTGAAGTATCACCGGTTCATGAGCAGTTCTTC. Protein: CASSEVSPVHEQFF.

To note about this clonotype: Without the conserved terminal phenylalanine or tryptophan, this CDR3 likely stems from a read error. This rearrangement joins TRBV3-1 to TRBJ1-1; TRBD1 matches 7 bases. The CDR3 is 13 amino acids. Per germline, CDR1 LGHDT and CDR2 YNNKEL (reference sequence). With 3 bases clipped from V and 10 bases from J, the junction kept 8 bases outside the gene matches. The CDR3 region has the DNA TGTGCCAGCAGCCACCGACAGGGTGTCGGAGCTTTCCTT. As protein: CASSHRQGVGAFL.

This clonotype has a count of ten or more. The CDR3 DNA is TGTGCCAGCAGCGACAGTTCTAGTAACTATGGCTACACCTTC. This sequence encodes CASSDSSSNYGYTF. This sequence joins TRBV12-3 or TRBV12-4 and TRBJ1-2; tentative D call: TRBD1 (5 bases). Trimming removed 6 bases at V and 1 base at J, with 12 bases between. The CDR3 length is 14 residues.

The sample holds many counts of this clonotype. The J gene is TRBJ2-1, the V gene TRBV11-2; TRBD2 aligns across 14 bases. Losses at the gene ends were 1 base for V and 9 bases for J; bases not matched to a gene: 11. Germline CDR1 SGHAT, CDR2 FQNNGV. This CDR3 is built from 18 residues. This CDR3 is CASSLGGTSGSRVGEQFF. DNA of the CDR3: TGTGCCAGCAGCTTAGGGGGGACTAGCGGGAGTCGAGTCGGTGAGCAGTTCTTC.

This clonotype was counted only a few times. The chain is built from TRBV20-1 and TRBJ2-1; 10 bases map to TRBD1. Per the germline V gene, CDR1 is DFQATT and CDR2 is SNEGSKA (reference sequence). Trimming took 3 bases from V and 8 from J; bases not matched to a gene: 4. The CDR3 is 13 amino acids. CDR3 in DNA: TGCAGTGCTAGCCGGGACAGGGGCCATGAGCAGTTCTTC. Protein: CSASRDRGHEQFF.

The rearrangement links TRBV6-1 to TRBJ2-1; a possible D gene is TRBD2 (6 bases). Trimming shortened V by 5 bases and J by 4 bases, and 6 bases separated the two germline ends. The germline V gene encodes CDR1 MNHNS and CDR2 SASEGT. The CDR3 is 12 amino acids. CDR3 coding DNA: TGTGCCAGCAGTCGGGGGTACAATGAGCAGTTCTTC. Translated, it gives CASSRGYNEQFF.

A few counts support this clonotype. CDR3 protein: CASSIISGGTIMNTEAFF. The CDR3 region has the DNA TGTGCCAGTAGTATAATATCAGGGGGCACTATAATGAACACTGAAGCTTTCTTT. This chain joins TRBV19 and TRBJ1-1; 8 nucleotides agree with TRBD1. Germline CDR1 is LNHDA and CDR2 is SQIVND (reference sequence). CDR3 length: 18 amino acids. Unmatched junction bases numbered 11, after V lost 2 bases and J lost 0 bases. Full variable domain (remainder filled in from reference TRBV19 and TRBJ1-1): DGGITQSPKYLFRKEGQNVTLSCEQNLNHDAMYWYRQDPGQGLRLIYYSQIVNDFQKGDIAEGYSVSREKKESFPLTVTSAQKNPTAFYLCASSIISGGTIMNTEAFFGQGTRLTVV.

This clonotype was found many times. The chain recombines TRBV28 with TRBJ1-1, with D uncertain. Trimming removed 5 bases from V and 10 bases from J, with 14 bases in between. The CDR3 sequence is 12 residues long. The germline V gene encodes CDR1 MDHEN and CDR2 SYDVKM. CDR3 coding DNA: TGTGCCAGCAGTGTCATGACGGGAGGAGCTTTCTTT. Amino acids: CASSVMTGGAFF.

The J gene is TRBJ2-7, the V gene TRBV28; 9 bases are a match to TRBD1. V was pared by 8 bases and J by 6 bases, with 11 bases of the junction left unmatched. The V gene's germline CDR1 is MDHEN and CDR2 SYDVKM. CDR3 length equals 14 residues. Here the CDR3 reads CASRSWTGEGEQYF. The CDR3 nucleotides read TGTGCCAGCCGCTCCTGGACAGGGGAGGGCGAGCAGTACTTC.

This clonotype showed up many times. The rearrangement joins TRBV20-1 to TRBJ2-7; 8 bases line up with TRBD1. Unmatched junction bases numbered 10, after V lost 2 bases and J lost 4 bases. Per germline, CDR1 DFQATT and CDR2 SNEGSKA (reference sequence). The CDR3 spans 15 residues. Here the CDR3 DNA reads TGCAGTGCTAGATTGGGGTTCGACAGGGGTTACGAGCAGTACTTC. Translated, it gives CSARLGFDRGYEQYF.

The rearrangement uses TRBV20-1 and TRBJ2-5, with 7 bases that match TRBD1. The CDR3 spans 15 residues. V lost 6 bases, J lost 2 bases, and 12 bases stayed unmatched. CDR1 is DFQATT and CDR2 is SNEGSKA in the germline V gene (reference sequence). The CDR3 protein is CSAADDRQGQETQYF. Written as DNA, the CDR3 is TGCAGTGCCGCAGACGATCGACAGGGACAAGAGACCCAGTACTTC.

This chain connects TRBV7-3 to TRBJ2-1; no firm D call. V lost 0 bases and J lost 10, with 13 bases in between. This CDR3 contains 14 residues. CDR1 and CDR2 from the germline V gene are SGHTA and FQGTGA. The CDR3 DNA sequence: TGTGCCAGCAGCTTAACGGTGTCAGCGCCAGAGCAGTTCTTC. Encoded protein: CASSLTVSAPEQFF.

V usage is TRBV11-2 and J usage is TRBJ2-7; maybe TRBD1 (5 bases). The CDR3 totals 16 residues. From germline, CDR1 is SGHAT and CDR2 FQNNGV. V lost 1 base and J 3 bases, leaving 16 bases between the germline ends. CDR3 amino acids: CASSLGPRTWVYEQYF. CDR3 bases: TGTGCCAGCAGCTTAGGGCCAAGGACATGGGTCTACGAGCAGTACTTC.

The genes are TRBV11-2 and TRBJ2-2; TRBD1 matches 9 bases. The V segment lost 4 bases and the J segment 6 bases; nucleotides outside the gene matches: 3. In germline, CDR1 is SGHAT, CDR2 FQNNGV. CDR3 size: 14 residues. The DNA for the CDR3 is TGTGCCAGCAGCTCGACAGGGGGTGCCGGGGAGCTGTTTTTT. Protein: CASSSTGGAGELFF.

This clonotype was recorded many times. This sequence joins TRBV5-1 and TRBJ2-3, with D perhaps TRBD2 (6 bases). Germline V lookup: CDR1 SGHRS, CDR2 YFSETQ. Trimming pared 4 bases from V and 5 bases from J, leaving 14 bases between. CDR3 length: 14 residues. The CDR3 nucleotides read TGCGCCAGCAGCCCCTTTTCGGGGGAAGATACGCAGTATTTT. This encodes CASSPFSGEDTQYF.

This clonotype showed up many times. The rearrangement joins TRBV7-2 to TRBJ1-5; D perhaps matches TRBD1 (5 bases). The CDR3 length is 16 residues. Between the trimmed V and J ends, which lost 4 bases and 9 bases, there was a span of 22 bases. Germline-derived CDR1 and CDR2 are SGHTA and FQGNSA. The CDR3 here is CASSSQGSGLRGPQHF. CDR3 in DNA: TGTGCCAGCAGCTCCCAGGGCTCCGGGTTAAGGGGGCCCCAGCATTTT.

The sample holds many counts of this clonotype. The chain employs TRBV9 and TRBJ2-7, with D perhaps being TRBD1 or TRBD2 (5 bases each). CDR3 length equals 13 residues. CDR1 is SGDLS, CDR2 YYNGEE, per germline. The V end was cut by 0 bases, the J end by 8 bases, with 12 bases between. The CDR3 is CASSVEVGTQQYF. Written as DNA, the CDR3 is TGTGCCAGCAGCGTAGAGGTAGGGACCCAGCAGTACTTC.

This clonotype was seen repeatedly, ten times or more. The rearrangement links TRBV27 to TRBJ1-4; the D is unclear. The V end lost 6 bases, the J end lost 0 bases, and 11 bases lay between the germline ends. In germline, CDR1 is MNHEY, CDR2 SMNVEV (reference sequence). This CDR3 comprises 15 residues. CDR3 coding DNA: TGTGCCAGCAGAGGAGGGCCCGCAACTAATGAAAAACTGTTTTTT. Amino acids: CASRGGPATNEKLFF.

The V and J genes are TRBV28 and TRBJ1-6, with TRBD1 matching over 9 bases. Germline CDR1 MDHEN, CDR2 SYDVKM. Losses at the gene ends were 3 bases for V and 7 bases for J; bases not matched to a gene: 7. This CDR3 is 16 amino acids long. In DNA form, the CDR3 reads TGTGCCAGCAGTTTCTCACAGGGGGCAGGCAATTCACCCCTCCACTTT. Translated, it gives CASSFSQGAGNSPLHF.

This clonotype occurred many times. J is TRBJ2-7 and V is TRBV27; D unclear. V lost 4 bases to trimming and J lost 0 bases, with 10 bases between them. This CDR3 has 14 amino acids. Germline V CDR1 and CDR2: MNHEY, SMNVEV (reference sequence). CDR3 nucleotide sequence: TGTGCCAGCAGTTCCGGGCTCAGCTCCTACGAGCAGTACTTC. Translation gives CASSSGLSSYEQYF.

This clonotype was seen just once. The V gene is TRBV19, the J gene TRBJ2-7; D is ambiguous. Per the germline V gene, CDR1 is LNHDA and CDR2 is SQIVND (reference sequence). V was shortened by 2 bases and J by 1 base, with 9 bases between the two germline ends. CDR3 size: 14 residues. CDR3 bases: TGTGCCAGTAGTATATCACACCTTTCCTACGAGCAGTACTTC. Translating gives CASSISHLSYEQYF. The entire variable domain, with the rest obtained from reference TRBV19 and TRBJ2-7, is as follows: DGGITQSPKYLFRKEGQNVTLSCEQNLNHDAMYWYRQDPGQGLRLIYYSQIVNDFQKGDIAEGYSVSREKKESFPLTVTSAQKNPTAFYLCASSISHLSYEQYFGPGTRLTVT.

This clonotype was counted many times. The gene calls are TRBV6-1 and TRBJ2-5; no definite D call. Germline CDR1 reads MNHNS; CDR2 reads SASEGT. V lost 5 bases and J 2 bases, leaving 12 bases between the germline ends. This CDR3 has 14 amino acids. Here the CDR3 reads CASSPRAPQETQYF. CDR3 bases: TGTGCCAGCAGTCCCCGGGCCCCACAAGAGACCCAGTACTTC.

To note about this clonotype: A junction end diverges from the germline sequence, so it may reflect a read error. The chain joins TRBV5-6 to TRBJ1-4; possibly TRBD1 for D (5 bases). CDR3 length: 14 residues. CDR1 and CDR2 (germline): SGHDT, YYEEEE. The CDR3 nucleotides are TGTGCCAGCAGGTTGGCAGCAGGGACCGAAAAACTGTTTTTT. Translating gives CASRLAAGTEKLFF.